These T cell receptor beta chains were read from a single sample in a study of T cells in narcolepsy. The repertoire was sequenced with immunoSEQ multiplex PCR; TCRdb's copy has only in-frame clones and lacks some. The repertoire has some 13,000 clones, 70% to 90% of them found once; the top ten carry over 1.5%. Material: CD45RA- memory CD4+ T cells from PBMCs. The receptor source for this set is a human donor with narcolepsy. CDR3s include the opening cysteine and the closing phenylalanine or tryptophan. The D gene is left open where the match is weak. Not all rows give a size; the values are once, few, many and, for expanded clones, a class.

v_gene	abundance	d_gene	j_gene	CDR3nt	CDR3aa
TRBV2	.	.	TRBJ1-2	TGTGCCAGCAGTGGGGAGGGATCGGGGGAAAGTGGCTACACCTTC	CASSGEGSGESGYTF
TRBV7-9	.	.	TRBJ2-3	TGTGCCAGCAGCTCGGGATTCGACACAGATACGCAGTATTTT	CASSSGFDTDTQYF
TRBV5-1	.	.	TRBJ2-1	TGCGCCAGCAGCTTGGTAGAGGGTAACGCGCAGTTCTTC	CASSLVEGNAQFF
TRBV19	.	TRBD1	TRBJ2-1	TGTGCCAGTAGTAGGGACAGGGGAGTCAACAATGAGCAGTTCTTC	CASSRDRGVNNEQFF
TRBV9	.	TRBD2	TRBJ2-7	TGTGCCAGCAGCCCACGGACTAGCGGTACCGAGCAGTACTTC	CASSPRTSGTEQYF
TRBV25-1	.	.	TRBJ2-7	TGTGCCAGCATGGGGGCAGCTCTCTACGAGCAGTACTTC	CASMGAALYEQYF
TRBV7-2	once	TRBD2	TRBJ2-7	TGTGCCAGCAACCCAGACGGGGGGGGCGTGCAGTACTTC	CASNPDGGGVQYF
TRBV18	.	TRBD1	TRBJ1-1	TGTGCCAGCTCACCACCCCGACAGGGGCGGACTGAAGCTTTCTTT	CASSPPRQGRTEAFF
TRBV29-1	.	TRBD2	TRBJ2-2	TGCAGCGTTGAGATAGCGGGAGTTCAGCCCGGGGAGCTGTTTTTT	CSVEIAGVQPGELFF
TRBV25-1	.	.	TRBJ2-1	TGTGCCAGCAGACTAGCCAATGAGCAGTTCTTC	CASRLANEQFF
TRBV6-1	.	TRBD2	TRBJ2-7	TGTGCCAGCAGCACGAGCGGGAGGGCCCCCTACGAGCAGTACTTC	CASSTSGRAPYEQYF
TRBV11-2	.	.	TRBJ1-3	TGTGCCAGCAGCTTGGGGGAGGCTGGAAACACCATATATTTT	CASSLGEAGNTIYF
TRBV7-6	.	.	TRBJ2-2	TGTGCCAGCAGCTTAATGTCTAGTCTCCCCGGGGAGCTGTTTTTT	CASSLMSSLPGELFF
TRBV29-1	.	.	TRBJ1-1	TGCAGCGTGGGGCGGGGACTGAACACTGAAGCTTTCTTT	CSVGRGLNTEAFF
TRBV7-9	.	TRBD1	TRBJ1-1	TGTGCCAGCAGCTTAACAGGGGCCAAGAACACTGAAGCTTTCTTT	CASSLTGAKNTEAFF
TRBV5-1	.	TRBD2	TRBJ2-7	TGCGCCAGCAGCTTGGAGGTTTCGGTGCGTGTAGCGGGAAGCGAGCAGTACTTC	CASSLEVSVRVAGSEQYF
TRBV6-4	.	.	TRBJ2-2	TGTGCCAGCACCTCGAGCGGAGGGATCAGTACCGGGGAGCTGTTTTTT	CASTSSGGISTGELFF
TRBV28	few	TRBD1	TRBJ2-1	TGTGCCAGCAGCTACGAAACGACAGGGGCCTACAATGAGCAGTTCTTC	CASSYETTGAYNEQFF
TRBV6-5	.	TRBD1	TRBJ2-7	TGTGCCAGCAGGTACCGACAGGGCCCCTCTTTTGAGCAGTACTTC	CASRYRQGPSFEQYF
TRBV19	few	TRBD2	TRBJ2-3	TGTGCCAGTAGTACGTTTAGCGGGAGGGCCACAGATACGCAGTATTTT	CASSTFSGRATDTQYF
TRBV5-1	.	.	TRBJ2-1	TGCGCCAGCAGCTTGGGCCCAGGGGGACTCGGTGAGCAGTTCTTC	CASSLGPGGLGEQFF
TRBV18	.	.	TRBJ2-5	TGTGCCAGCTCCCCGCGGGGCGGGGCAGAAGAGACCCAGTACTTC	CASSPRGGAEETQYF
TRBV29-1	.	.	TRBJ2-7	TGCAGCGTTGAGCGGTTGGTTACGCCCTACGAGCAGTACTTC	CSVERLVTPYEQYF
TRBV19	few	.	TRBJ1-2	TGTGCCTCCGCTGCCAGGGATCTCTATGGCTACACCTTC	CASAARDLYGYTF
TRBV27	.	.	TRBJ2-7	TGTGCCAGCAGTTTATCCACCGTGAGGGTCTACGAGCAGTACTTC	CASSLSTVRVYEQYF
TRBV5-4	.	TRBD2	TRBJ2-2	TGTGCCAGCAGCTTTGGAGCGGGAGGGAACACCGGGGAGCTGTTTTTT	CASSFGAGGNTGELFF
TRBV19	.	.	TRBJ1-1	TGTGCCAGTAGGCCACAGGGCACTGAAGCTTTCTTT	CASRPQGTEAFF
TRBV6-5	.	TRBD1	TRBJ1-1	TGTGCCAGCAGTTACACAGGGGGGTTCACTGAAGCTCTCTTT	CASSYTGGFTEALF
TRBV10-3	few	TRBD1	TRBJ1-2	TGTGCCATCAGTGAGCCCTACAGGGGTAGTGACTATGGCTACACCTTC	CAISEPYRGSDYGYTF
TRBV9	.	TRBD1	TRBJ1-3	TGTGCCAGCAGCGTCCGGGACAGGGACTCTGGAAACACCATATATTTT	CASSVRDRDSGNTIYF
TRBV7-9	.	.	TRBJ1-1	TGTGCCAGCAGCTTAGAATCGGCACTAACTGAAGCTTTCTTT	CASSLESALTEAFF
TRBV10-1	.	TRBD2	TRBJ2-1	TGCGCCAGCAGTGAGCACGAAGTGGTAGCGGGCGTCTACAATGAGCAGTTCTTC	CASSEHEVVAGVYNEQFF
TRBV2	.	TRBD1	TRBJ2-5	TGTGCCAGCAGGGGGGACAGTACCCAAGAGACCCAGTACTTC	CASRGDSTQETQYF
TRBV19	few	.	TRBJ2-2	TGTGCCAGCTCGGACAGAGTGAACACCGGGGAGCTGTTTTTT	CASSDRVNTGELFF
TRBV5-1	.	TRBD2	TRBJ2-1	TGCGCCAGCGCGACGGGGGGGATACAACATGAGCAGTTCTTC	CASATGGIQHEQFF
TRBV2	.	TRBD2	TRBJ2-1	TGTGCCAGCAGTGTAGCGGGCAACTACAATGAGCAGTTCTTC	CASSVAGNYNEQFF
TRBV6-1	.	.	TRBJ2-1	TGTGCCAGCAGATCAGGGCAATCCTCCTACAATGAGCAGTTCTTC	CASRSGQSSYNEQFF
TRBV30	once	.	TRBJ2-6	TGTGCCTGGAGTAAACGCAGAACTGGGGCCAACGTCCTGACTTTC	CAWSKRRTGANVLTF
TRBV5-1	.	.	TRBJ2-1	TGCGCCAGCAGCTTGGCGGCTAGCTTCCTCTCCTACAATGAGCAGTTCTTC	CASSLAASFLSYNEQFF
TRBV18	.	TRBD2	TRBJ2-3	TGTGCCAGCTCACCTAGCGGGAGGTCCACAGATACGCAGTATTTT	CASSPSGRSTDTQYF
TRBV5-6	.	.	TRBJ1-2	TGTGCCAGCAGCTTTTACAGGGATGGCTACACCTTC	CASSFYRDGYTF
TRBV5-4	.	.	TRBJ2-7	TGTGCCAGCAGCCCGACAGGGACTCTCTACGAGCAGTACTTC	CASSPTGTLYEQYF